This T cell receptor (beta chain) was captured by sequencing in a study of CD8+ T cells in alopecia areata. At the level of the study: Among treated patients, oral tofacitinib was administered at 5 to 10 mg twice daily.

The V gene lost 4 bases and the J gene lost 4 bases, with 14 bases spanning the gap. The CDR3 contains 15 residues. Germline V lookup: CDR1 MGHRA, CDR2 YSYEKL. General study findings and limits: Clonality was higher in lesional than normal scalp, especially in alopecia totalis/universalis.

As to treatment: oral pan-JAK inhibitor, 5-10 mg twice daily. Extracted RNA was reverse transcribed into cDNA, the sequencing template. Sequencing was performed with immunoSEQ multiplex PCR; in TCRdb, only in-frame clones are kept and a portion is missing. The sample holds 180,000 or so clones, around half seen once. Comment on this clone: The antigen remains unidentified.

This chain links TRBV4-1 with TRBJ1-5; no clear D. The clonotype comes from a human donor with alopecia areata. Here the sequenced sample was CD8+ T cells sorted from blood, taken at week 24, from a patient treated with tofacitinib. CDR3: CASSPSWDPNQPQHF. The CDR3 DNA reads TGCGCCAGCAGCCCATCCTGGGATCCAAATCAGCCCCAGCATTTT.